These 4 T cell receptor beta chains were sequenced from one sample in a study of regulatory T cells in long-lasting Graves disease. The time point was: persistent/refractory GD, antithyroid drugs over 5 years with positive TRAb. TCR sequences were obtained from RNA taken from PBMCs. CDR3 regions were amplified by Arm-PCR using iRepertoire HTBI primers to build TCR beta libraries. TCRdb re-called the multiplex PCR reads with MiXCR, one entry per CDR3 protein. The repertoire holds 700,000 or so distinct CDR3 sequences, with 30% as singletons. The source was peripheral blood mononuclear cells (PBMCs), collected when the disease was refractory, from a patient treated with antithyroid drugs. The receptors originated from a female donor with Graves disease.

The sample holds a few counts of this clonotype. CDR3 sequence reads: CASSQYGYGYTF. CDR3 DNA sequence: TGTGCCAGCAGCCAATACGGCTATGGCTACACCTTC. The rearrangement uses TRBV3-1 and TRBJ1-2; D unclear. The V and J ends lost 2 bases and 4 bases respectively, with 5 bases between them. Germline CDR1 LGHDT, CDR2 YNNKEL (reference sequence). This CDR3 spans 12 amino acids.

This sequence joins TRBV9 and TRBJ1-2; D remains ambiguous. This CDR3 has 13 residues. V shed 0 bases and J shed 7 bases, with 10 bases lying between them. Looked up from germline, CDR1 is SGDLS and CDR2 is YYNGEE. CDR3: CASSVETAGGYTF. The CDR3 region has the DNA TGTGCCAGCAGCGTAGAAACAGCCGGTGGCTACACCTTC.

This clonotype came up a few times. The chain carries TRBV29-1 and TRBJ1-1; TRBD1 matches at 8 bases. Germline CDR1 is SQVTM and CDR2 is ANQGSEA. V was pared by 6 bases and J by 0 bases, with 12 bases of the junction left unmatched. There are 16 residues in the CDR3. The CDR3: CSVELGQGVMNTEAFF. The CDR3 coding sequence is TGCAGCGTGGAACTCGGACAGGGCGTCATGAACACTGAAGCTTTCTTT.

J is TRBJ1-1 and V is TRBV11-2; 7 positions match TRBD1. The V gene end was trimmed by 5 bases and the J gene end by 3 bases; junction bases not matched to a gene: 12. The length of the CDR3 is 16 residues. Germline-derived CDR1 and CDR2 are SGHAT and FQNNGV. CDR3 bases: TGTGCCAGCAGCCCCAGACAGGGCCGCAGGGACACTGAAGCTTTCTTT. Protein sequence: CASSPRQGRRDTEAFF.